This TCR beta chain was recovered during a study of shared clonotypes between healthy human individuals. CD4+ cell separation produced CD45RA+ naive and CD45RA-negative memory subsets. The assay used deep level. The assay was immunoSEQ multiplex PCR, and TCRdb's table has in-frame clones only and misses some. The table includes about 2.3 million clones, around 93% detected once. This CDR3 region has 15 residues. V was shortened by 5 bases and J by 0 bases, with 11 bases between the two germline ends. CDR1 and CDR2 (germline): MGHRA, YSYEKL. The source of this sequence is a man aged 18 to 35 in good health. Some clones in this sample may be carry-over from other donors' samples. The chain couples TRBV4-1 to TRBJ2-1; TRBD1 is a possible D gene (6 bases). Sequences were obtained from naive CD4+ T cells from PBMCs. The subset was: CD45RA+ positively selected. Here the CDR3 DNA reads TGCGCCAGCAGCATAGACAGGAGCTCCTACAATGAGCAGTTCTTC. Its translation: CASSIDRSSYNEQFF.